The 7 T cell receptor beta chains in this list originate from one sample, sequenced in a study of regulatory T cells in long-lasting Graves disease. Both iRepertoire HTBI primers and Arm-PCR of CDR3 regions were used to build the TCR beta libraries. TCRdb analysed the multiplex PCR reads with MiXCR anew, one entry per CDR3 protein. The sample gives around 400,000 distinct CDR3 sequences, about 10% of which show up once; 15% to 20% is in the top ten. Documented time point: newly diagnosed GD, antithyroid drugs for less than 3 months. Researchers made the TCR library from RNA that was extracted from PBMCs. These records were also assigned to another study, of T cells in Graves' hyperthyroidism and ophthalmopathy.

The specimen was peripheral blood mononuclear cells (PBMCs), collected at new diagnosis, from a patient treated with antithyroid drugs. Source of these receptors: a woman aged 18-29 years with Graves disease.

Many counts were recorded for this clonotype. This chain uses TRBV28 with TRBJ2-6; perhaps TRBD1 as D (5 bases). The CDR3 totals 17 residues. Per germline, CDR1 MDHEN and CDR2 SYDVKM. V dropped 2 bases and J dropped 4 bases, with 15 bases sitting between them. The CDR3 bases are TGTGCCAGCAGTTTAGGGCGTCGGCAGGGAGGGGCCAACGTCCTGACTTTC. Translation: CASSLGRRQGGANVLTF. Combining the CDR3 with reference TRBV28 and TRBJ2-6 gives the whole variable domain DVKVTQSSRYLVKRTGEKVFLECVQDMDHENMFWYRQDPGLGLRLIYFSYDVKMKEKGDIPEGYSVSREKKERFSLILESASTNQTSMYLCASSLGRRQGGANVLTFGAGSRLTVL.

This clonotype was detected many times. The CDR3 protein is CASSVSDNQPQHF. CDR3 DNA sequence: TGTGCCAGCAGTGTGTCCGACAATCAGCCCCAGCATTTT. The chain is built from TRBV6-1 and TRBJ1-5; D gene ambiguous. The CDR3 runs 13 residues. Trimming pared 4 bases from V and 3 bases from J, leaving 7 bases between. In germline, CDR1 is MNHNS, CDR2 SASEGT.

This clonotype was seen only once. This sequence may be a read error, since a much larger clone differs from it by one base. This chain uses TRBV7-8 with TRBJ2-5; 10 bases are a match to TRBD2. CDR3 length: 17 amino acids. V shed 1 base, J shed 11 bases, and the junction held 16 bases outside the gene matches. Germline-derived CDR1 and CDR2 are SGHVS and FQNEAQ. Here the CDR3 DNA reads TGTGCCAGCAGCTTAGTTAGCGGGGGGAAAGCTTACAATGAGCAGTACTTC. Its protein is CASSLVSGGKAYNEQYF.

This clonotype was seen at least ten times. The chain recombines TRBV10-3 with TRBJ2-1; the match to TRBD1 covers 7 bases. The junction had 5 bases not matched to a gene; V was cut back by 4 bases and J by 2 bases. Germline V gene data show CDR1 as ENHRY and CDR2 as SYGVKD. This CDR3 has 15 residues. CDR3 region: CAISVRTGAYNEQFF. The CDR3 nucleotides read TGTGCCATCAGTGTACGGACAGGAGCCTACAATGAGCAGTTCTTC.

A note on this clonotype: A much larger clonotype is one base distant, so this may be a read error. The rearrangement joins TRBV7-2 to TRBJ1-3; D may be TRBD1 (5 bases). Germline values: CDR1 SGHTA, CDR2 FQGNSA. The CDR3 extends over 16 amino acids. V was cut by 5 bases and J by 2 bases, with 16 bases left in between. The CDR3 region has the DNA TGTGCCAGCAGCGTCCGGGACCGCGCCCCTGGAAACACCATATATTTT. Its protein product is CASSVRDRAPGNTIYF.

This clonotype was found many times. CDR3 sequence: CSVVFDPFSEQYF. The CDR3 coding sequence is TGCAGCGTGGTGTTCGACCCATTTTCTGAGCAGTACTTC. V is TRBV29-1 and J is TRBJ2-7; D is ambiguous. This CDR3 is 13 amino acids long. The ends were cut back, 6 bases at V and 7 bases at J, with 19 bases in the middle. CDR1 SQVTM and CDR2 ANQGSEA come from the germline V gene.

This clonotype occurred many times. The V call is TRBV7-9, the J call TRBJ1-1; D possibly corresponds to TRBD1 (6 bases). V lost 4 bases and J 4 bases, leaving 13 bases between the germline ends. The CDR3 contains 14 residues. The germline V gene encodes CDR1 SEHNR and CDR2 FQNEAQ (reference sequence). The CDR3 bases are TGTGCCAGCAGCTCAAAGGGGGAGGTCACTGAAGCTTTCTTT. Protein: CASSSKGEVTEAFF.